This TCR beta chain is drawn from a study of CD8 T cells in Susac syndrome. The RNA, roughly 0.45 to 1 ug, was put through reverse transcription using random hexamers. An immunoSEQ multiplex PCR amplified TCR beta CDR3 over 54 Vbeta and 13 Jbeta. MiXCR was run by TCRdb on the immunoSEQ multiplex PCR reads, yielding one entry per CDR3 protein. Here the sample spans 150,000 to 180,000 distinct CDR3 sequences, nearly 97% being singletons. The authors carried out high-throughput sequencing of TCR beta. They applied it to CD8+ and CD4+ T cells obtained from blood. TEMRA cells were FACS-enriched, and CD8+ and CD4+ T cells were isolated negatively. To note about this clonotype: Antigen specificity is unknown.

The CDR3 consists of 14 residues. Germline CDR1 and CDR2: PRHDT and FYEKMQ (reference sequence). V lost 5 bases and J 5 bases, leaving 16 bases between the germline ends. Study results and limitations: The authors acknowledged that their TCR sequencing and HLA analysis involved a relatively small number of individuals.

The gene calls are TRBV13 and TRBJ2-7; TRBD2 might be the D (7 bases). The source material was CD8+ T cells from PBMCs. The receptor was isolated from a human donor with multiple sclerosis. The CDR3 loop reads CASSPRPGGDEQYF. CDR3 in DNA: TGTGCCAGCAGCCCCCGACCGGGGGGCGACGAGCAGTACTTC.